Shown below are 22 T cell receptor beta chains from a single sample sequenced in a study of blood T cell repertoires in COVID-19. Clones were sequenced by immunoSEQ multiplex PCR, and TCRdb holds only the in-frame ones, with some missing. The repertoire holds a few hundred thousand clones, with roughly four fifths as singletons. Material for sequencing was PBMCs or T cells enriched from blood (not recorded which). Every receptor here comes from a man aged 40-49 years who had recovered from COVID-19.

This clone has just a few counts. This chain uses TRBV19 with TRBJ1-1; D may be TRBD1 (6 bases). V was trimmed by 5 bases and J by 1 base, leaving 8 bases between them. The germline V gene has CDR1 LNHDA and CDR2 SQIVND (reference sequence). The CDR3 spans 13 residues. The CDR3 nucleotides are TGTGCCAGTAGTGTGACAGGGAACACTGAAGCTTTCTTT. This sequence encodes CASSVTGNTEAFF.

The chain combines TRBV5-1 with TRBJ1-1; no clear D gene. The CDR3 is 13 amino acids. CDR1 and CDR2 (germline): SGHRS, YFSETQ. Trimming took 0 bases from V and 10 from J, leaving 13 bases between them. The CDR3, as DNA: TGCGCCAGCAGCTTGGGTACCGAGGGTCGAGCTTTCTTT. It translates to CASSLGTEGRAFF.

The chain has TRBV4-1 and TRBJ2-1, with 10 bases aligning to TRBD2. This CDR3 has 15 amino acids. V lost 1 base and J lost 6; bases outside the gene matches: 3. Germline V gene data show CDR1 as MGHRA and CDR2 as YSYEKL. The CDR3 bases are TGCGCCAGCAGCCAAGGGTTAGCGGGAGGCAATGAGCAGTTCTTC. Amino acids: CASSQGLAGGNEQFF.

This chain links TRBV10-1 with TRBJ2-3; D remains ambiguous. The V gene lost 1 base and the J gene lost 2 bases, with 7 bases spanning the gap. Per the germline V gene, CDR1 is WNHNN and CDR2 is SYGVQD (reference sequence). The CDR3 consists of 14 residues. The CDR3 is CASSEYPVTDTQYF. The CDR3 DNA reads as TGCGCCAGCAGTGAGTATCCGGTCACAGATACGCAGTATTTT.

The chain links TRBV19 to TRBJ1-2; 7 nucleotides agree with TRBD1. The V segment lost 5 bases and the J segment 0 bases; nucleotides outside the gene matches: 6. This CDR3 contains 15 residues. Looked up from germline, CDR1 is LNHDA and CDR2 is SQIVND (reference sequence). For the CDR3, the DNA is TGTGCCAGTAGTGAGGGACAGAAAGCTAACTATGGCTACACCTTC. Encoded protein: CASSEGQKANYGYTF.

The rearrangement uses TRBV6-6 and TRBJ1-1, with 8 nucleotides matching TRBD1. Unmatched junction bases numbered 5, after V lost 2 bases and J lost 0 bases. The length of the CDR3 is 16 residues. Germline loops: CDR1 MNHNY, CDR2 SVGAGI (reference sequence). CDR3 DNA sequence: TGTGCCAGCAGTTACGGGACAGGCGGCATGAACACTGAAGCTTTCTTT. This gives the protein CASSYGTGGMNTEAFF.

This chain joins TRBV7-2 and TRBJ2-7; 9 bases map to TRBD2. The CDR3 totals 14 residues. The junction had 4 bases not matched to a gene; V was cut back by 3 bases and J by 4 bases. The germline gives CDR1 SGHTA, CDR2 FQGNSA. CDR3 coding DNA: TGTGCCAGCAGCTTGGCGGGAGGGCCGTACGAGCAGTACTTC. Encoded protein: CASSLAGGPYEQYF.

This clone has only one observation. The chain joins TRBV5-1 to TRBJ2-5, with D possibly being TRBD2 (6 bases). The CDR3 length is 14 residues. The V end lost 4 bases, the J end lost 4 bases, and 14 bases lay between the germline ends. Germline CDR1 and CDR2: SGHRS and YFSETQ. In nucleotides, the CDR3 is TGCGCCAGCAGCCCAAACGGGAGTCCAGAGACCCAGTACTTC. This sequence encodes CASSPNGSPETQYF. Full variable domain (remainder filled in from reference TRBV5-1 and TRBJ2-5): KAGVTQTPRYLIKTRGQQVTLSCSPISGHRSVSWYQQTPGQGLQFLFEYFSETQRNKGNFPGRFSGRQFSNSRSEMNVSTLELGDSALYLCASSPNGSPETQYFGPGTRLLVL.

The V gene is TRBV19, the J gene TRBJ2-7; D is uncertain. V was pared by 3 bases and J by 6 bases, with 18 bases between. The CDR3 has 15 residues. Germline CDR1 LNHDA, CDR2 SQIVND (reference sequence). The DNA for the CDR3 is TGTGCCAGTAGTATTCAGGTTCTTGGATCGCCCGAGCAGTACTTC. Amino acids: CASSIQVLGSPEQYF.

The chain joins TRBV7-8 to TRBJ1-1; D gene uncertain. The CDR3 is 16 residues long. CDR1 and CDR2 from the germline V gene are SGHVS and FQNEAQ. V was clipped by 5 bases and J by 6 bases, with 22 bases between them. CDR3 sequence (DNA): TGTGCCAGCAGCCCGCACCGAGACCGAGGGATGGCTGAAGCTTTCTTT. This sequence encodes CASSPHRDRGMAEAFF.

The CDR3 bases are TGTGCCAGCAGCCTCGGACTAGCGGGGTCCAATGAGCAGTTCTTC. This translates into CASSLGLAGSNEQFF. The J gene is TRBJ2-1, the V gene TRBV9; 12 bases match TRBD2. The CDR3 contains 15 residues. The J segment lost 6 bases and the V segment lost 4 bases, leaving 5 bases of the junction unmatched. The germline gives CDR1 SGDLS, CDR2 YYNGEE.

The rearrangement links TRBV6-5 to TRBJ1-5; D is perhaps TRBD1 (6 bases). Germline CDR1 and CDR2: MNHEY and SVGAGI. V shed 5 bases and J shed 3 bases, with 14 bases lying between them. This CDR3 is 15 amino acids long. This CDR3 is CASSRDTPYNQPQHF. CDR3 DNA: TGTGCCAGCAGTAGGGACACTCCGTACAATCAGCCCCAGCATTTT.

The chain employs TRBV6-5 and TRBJ2-7, with D possibly matching TRBD1 (5 bases). Trimming pared 6 bases from V and 2 bases from J, leaving 11 bases between. Per germline, CDR1 MNHEY and CDR2 SVGAGI. CDR3 size: 13 residues. CDR3 sequence: CASRRLGAYEQYF. In DNA, the CDR3 is TGTGCCAGCAGGAGGTTAGGGGCCTACGAGCAGTACTTC.

The chain links TRBV7-9 to TRBJ2-3, with D possibly TRBD1 on 5 matching bases. Germline V lookup: CDR1 SEHNR, CDR2 FQNEAQ (reference sequence). V gave up 1 base and J gave up 0 bases, with 8 bases separating them. CDR3 length equals 15 residues. The CDR3 sequence is CASSLDPGSTDTQYF. The CDR3 nucleotides read TGTGCCAGCAGCTTAGACCCAGGGAGCACAGATACGCAGTATTTT.

The rearrangement links TRBV4-2 to TRBJ1-1; 7 nucleotides align to TRBD1. Germline loops: CDR1 LGHNA, CDR2 YNFKEQ. After removal of 0 bases from V and 8 bases from J, the junction contained 9 bases not matched to a gene. CDR3 length: 15 residues. CDR3 sequence: CASSQELGGGGEAFF. The CDR3 nucleotides are TGTGCCAGCAGCCAAGAATTAGGGGGCGGCGGGGAAGCTTTCTTT.

CDR3 loop: CASSLSLGQGGGNTIYF. CDR3 coding DNA: TGTGCCAGCAGCTTAAGTCTCGGACAAGGCGGTGGAAACACCATATATTTT. The chain joins TRBV7-6 to TRBJ1-3; D perhaps matches TRBD1 (5 bases). The CDR3 runs 17 residues. Trimming pared 2 bases from V and 3 bases from J, leaving 17 bases between. Germline values: CDR1 SGHVS, CDR2 FNYEAQ.

The rearrangement links TRBV10-1 to TRBJ1-3, with D uncertain. Germline CDR1 and CDR2: WNHNN and SYGVQD (reference sequence). The CDR3 length is 14 residues. Trimming removed 6 bases from V and 4 bases from J, with 13 bases in between. The CDR3, as DNA: TGCGCCAGCAGGAACGGAGGGTTCGGAAACACCATATATTTT. This translates into CASRNGGFGNTIYF.

CDR3 DNA: TGCAGTGGGAAGTCAGGTGAAAAACTGTTTTTT. Translated, it gives CSGKSGEKLFF. This chain uses TRBV20-1 with TRBJ1-4; D not certain. The CDR3 consists of 11 residues. Trimming left V 7 bases short and J 7 bases short, with 10 bases between. The germline CDR1 and CDR2 sequences are DFQATT and SNEGSKA (reference sequence).

The CDR3 sequence is CAWSLQYGNSPLHF. The CDR3 DNA reads TGTGCCTGGAGCCTACAGTATGGCAATTCACCCCTCCACTTT. The J gene is TRBJ1-6, the V gene TRBV30; D remains unclear. There are 14 residues in the CDR3. Germline V gene sequence: CDR1 GTSNPN, CDR2 SVGIG (reference sequence). V was shortened by 3 bases and J by 7 bases, with 13 bases between the two germline ends.

CDR3 region: CASSPKLAGAIDTQYF. The CDR3 nucleotides are TGTGCCAGCAGCCCCAAACTAGCGGGAGCGATAGATACGCAGTATTTT. This chain uses TRBV9 with TRBJ2-3; 11 nucleotides align to TRBD2. Germline loops: CDR1 SGDLS, CDR2 YYNGEE. The J segment lost 5 bases and the V segment lost 4 bases, leaving 9 bases of the junction unmatched. The CDR3 runs to 16 residues.

The chain is built from TRBV7-2 and TRBJ1-1; weak D call: TRBD1 (6 bases). Trimming removed 2 bases from V and 4 bases from J, with 17 bases in between. Germline-derived CDR1 and CDR2 are SGHTA and FQGNSA. This CDR3 comprises 16 residues. The CDR3 loop is CASSLSTGGLRTEAFF. In nucleotides, the CDR3 is TGTGCCAGCAGCTTATCAACGGGGGGGCTACGCACTGAAGCTTTCTTT. Based on the CDR3 plus reference TRBV7-2 and TRBJ1-1, the full variable domain is GAGVSQSPSNKVTEKGKDVELRCDPISGHTALYWYRQSLGQGLEFLIYFQGNSAPDKSGLPSDRFSAERTGGSVSTLTIQRTQQEDSAVYLCASSLSTGGLRTEAFFGQGTRLTVV.

The chain recombines TRBV5-1 with TRBJ2-5, with TRBD1 as a possible D gene (5 bases). Germline CDR1 and CDR2: SGHRS and YFSETQ. Trimming took off 0 bases at V and 0 bases at J, with 12 bases between the two ends. This CDR3 has 16 amino acids. The CDR3 region is CASSLGAGNYQETQYF. DNA of the CDR3: TGCGCCAGCAGCTTGGGGGCAGGGAATTACCAAGAGACCCAGTACTTC. Using reference TRBV5-1 and TRBJ2-5 for the parts outside the CDR3, the full variable domain is KAGVTQTPRYLIKTRGQQVTLSCSPISGHRSVSWYQQTPGQGLQFLFEYFSETQRNKGNFPGRFSGRQFSNSRSEMNVSTLELGDSALYLCASSLGAGNYQETQYFGPGTRLLVL.